This T cell receptor (beta chain) comes out of a study of CXCR3-negative and CXCR3-positive naive CD8 T cells. UMI labels and 5' RACE were used to prepare the TRB cDNA libraries. TCRdb reprocessed the 5' RACE reads and reports one entry per CDR3 protein, with no DNA. In all, the sample yields about 98,000 distinct CDR3 sequences. In germline, CDR1 is LGHNT, CDR2 FRNRAP. The CDR3 has 15 residues. Study-level findings and limits: TCR interaction strength was inferred from TRB CDR3 physicochemistry, as CD5 matched across naive subsets. TRB CDR3s were more hydrophobic in CXCR3-positive than in CXCR3-negative naive cells.

With regard to this clonotype: Antigen: not known.

Sequencing input: naive CXCR3+ CD8+ T cells from blood. Subset: CD45RO-CCR7+CD27+CD95- naive CD8+ T cells expressing CXCR3 (TNR3+). The sequence came from a human donor in good health. Some clones in this sample may be carry-over from other donors' samples. J is TRBJ2-3 and V is TRBV12-5. This chain's CDR3 is CASGLGVRSTDTQYF.